Below, 18 T cell receptor beta chains from the same sample are listed, as sequenced in a study of T cells in women clearing cervical HPV infection (dated 2018 in TCRdb). The library came from the immunoSEQ multiplex PCR assay. Not all clones reach the TCRdb copy of this immuneACCESS table, which keeps in-frame sequences only. Checked studies attribute under half of the gap to unresolved V genes and leave the rest unexplained. The sample's own table lists over 10,000 clones. The biggest ten clones account for approximately 9.3% of the sample. The sample taken for sequencing was blood buffy coat. These receptors all come from a woman aged 18 to 75 with a cervical HPV16 infection that either progressed to CIN3+ or cleared (not recorded which).

On this clone itself: The CDR3 is cut off 3 residues early in the read; its end comes from the germline J gene. This sequence joins TRBV11-2 and TRBJ2-2; D is unclear. The germline gives CDR1 SGHAT, CDR2 FQNNGV. Trimming took off 1 base at V and 0 bases at J, with 3 bases between the two ends. This CDR3 comprises 14 residues. The CDR3 reads CASSLASNTGELFF. The DNA read from the CDR3 is TGTGCCAGCAGCTTAGCATCGAACACCGGGGAG.

About this clone itself: Coverage ceases 3 residues before the CDR3 finishes, and the germline J gene fills in the end. The genes are TRBV18 and TRBJ2-5; D possibly corresponds to TRBD1 (6 bases). V lost 2 bases and J lost 4, with 8 bases in between. This CDR3 has 13 residues. In germline, CDR1 is KGHSH, CDR2 LQKENI. The part of the CDR3 DNA that was read is TGTGCCAGCTCACCATCCAGGGGAGAGACC. Translated: CASSPSRGET. The CDR3, in full, reads CASSPSRGETQYF.

Points on this clone: With the read ending 3 residues before the CDR3 end, the germline J gene is used to fill in that end. The chain employs TRBV19 and TRBJ1-1; D not certain. The CDR3 totals 13 residues. V was clipped by 6 bases and J by 4 bases, with 12 bases between them. Germline V gene sequence: CDR1 LNHDA, CDR2 SQIVND (reference sequence). CDR3 residues: CASSQAVLTEAFF. The sequenced part of the CDR3 DNA is TGTGCCAGTAGCCAAGCGGTTCTCACTGAA.

On this clone: The read ends 3 residues early relative to the CDR3; the germline J gene fills the gap. V usage is TRBV7-9 and J usage is TRBJ2-1, with 7 bases matching TRBD1. CDR1 and CDR2 (germline): SEHNR, FQNEAQ (reference sequence). CDR3 size: 15 residues. With 5 bases clipped from V and 3 bases from J, the junction kept 7 bases outside the gene matches. The sequenced CDR3 bases are TGTGCCAGCAGCCTACAGGGGTACTTCTACAATGAG. This codes for CASSLQGYFYNE. In full, the CDR3 is CASSLQGYFYNEQFF.

Notes on this clone: The sequenced fragment ends 3 residues before the CDR3 boundary, so the rest is inferred from the germline J gene. The chain has TRBV12-5 and TRBJ1-2; 10 nucleotides agree with TRBD1. Germline V gives CDR1 LGHNT, CDR2 FRNRAP. The V gene end was trimmed by 2 bases and the J gene end by 2 bases; junction bases not matched to a gene: 11. The CDR3 extends over 18 amino acids. Here the CDR3 reads CASGLRGGTGDLNYGYTF. The part of the CDR3 DNA that was read is TGTGCTAGTGGTTTGAGGGGCGGGACAGGGGACCTCAACTATGGC. The whole variable domain, remainder taken from reference TRBV12-5 and TRBJ1-2, is DARVTQTPRHKVTEMGQEVTMRCQPILGHNTVFWYRQTMMQGLELLAYFRNRAPLDDSGMPKDRFSAEMPDATLATLKIQPSEPRDSAVYFCASGLRGGTGDLNYGYTFGSGTRLTVV.

With respect to this clone: Sequencing ends 3 residues short of the CDR3 end; the germline J gene provides the rest. V gene TRBV29-1 combines with J gene TRBJ2-7; 8 bases map to TRBD1. The CDR3 is 14 residues long. With 2 bases clipped from V and 2 bases from J, the junction kept 5 bases outside the gene matches. Per the germline V gene, CDR1 is SQVTM and CDR2 is ANQGSEA. CDR3 DNA (partial): TGCAGCGTTGAATTAGGGACAGGCACCTACGAG. The encoded protein is CSVELGTGTYE. The CDR3 in full is CSVELGTGTYEQYF.

Measured by frequency, this clone is large (0.1 to 1%). The read terminates 3 residues ahead of where the CDR3 ends, so the germline J gene completes it. The chain carries TRBV12-5 and TRBJ1-1; the D gene is possibly TRBD1 (5 bases). Germline V gives CDR1 LGHNT, CDR2 FRNRAP. This CDR3 has 11 amino acids. The CDR3 DNA, read in part, is TGTGCTAGTGGTTGGGGGGACGGA. Residues: CASGWGDG. The complete CDR3 sequence is CASGWGDGAFF.

On this clone itself: The read ends 3 residues before the CDR3 terminus; that terminus is restored from the germline J gene. This chain uses TRBV19 with TRBJ2-3; D is undetermined. Trimming took off 10 bases at V and 0 bases at J, with 14 bases between the two ends. Germline V gives CDR1 LNHDA, CDR2 SQIVND (reference sequence). This CDR3 comprises 14 residues. The sequenced CDR3 bases are TGTGCCACCCAAGGGTTTTCTAGCACAGATACG. Translating it yields CATQGFSSTDT. The CDR3 as a whole reads CATQGFSSTDTQYF.

In the case of this clone: Read coverage stops 3 residues before the CDR3 terminus; the germline J gene supplies the remainder. The sample contains more than one DNA sequence encoding this CDR3. The V gene is TRBV7-9, the J gene TRBJ1-5, with a possible D match to TRBD1 (5 bases). This CDR3 has 14 amino acids. Germline V lookup: CDR1 SEHNR, CDR2 FQNEAQ (reference sequence). CDR3 sequence reads: CASSLAGGHEPQHF. The CDR3 bases that were read are TGTGCCAGCAGCTTAGCCGGGGGTCACGAACCC.

As to this clone: The read finishes 3 residues shy of the CDR3 end, and the germline J gene is used to complete it. The J gene is TRBJ1-2, the V gene TRBV7-9; TRBD1 matches 7 bases. CDR1 is SEHNR, CDR2 FQNEAQ, per germline (reference sequence). The CDR3 totals 12 residues. CDR3 protein: CASSLETGGYTF. Incomplete CDR3 DNA: TGTGCCAGCAGCTTAGAGACAGGGGGC.

As regards this clone: The read terminates 3 residues before the CDR3 end, so the remaining end is supplied by the germline J gene. The chain is built from TRBV18 and TRBJ2-3, with D possibly being TRBD2 (7 bases). Germline V gene data show CDR1 as KGHSH and CDR2 as LQKENI. The CDR3 is 15 residues long. Trimming took off 2 bases at V and 4 bases at J, with 13 bases between the two ends. CDR3 bases read: TGTGCCAGCTCACCAGTAAGGGGGGGCGCAGATACG. Protein product: CASSPVRGGADT. The CDR3, in full, reads CASSPVRGGADTQYF.

About this clone: Read data end 3 residues before the CDR3 end; the end is taken from the germline J gene. This chain connects TRBV4-1 to TRBJ2-7; D may be TRBD2 (7 bases). The length of the CDR3 is 15 residues. Trimming took 3 bases from V and 2 from J, leaving 14 bases between them. Germline loops: CDR1 MGHRA, CDR2 YSYEKL. CDR3 DNA, as far as it was read: TGCGCCAGCAGCCAGGCAAGGGGGGGACCCTACGAG. Residues: CASSQARGGPYE. The entire CDR3 is CASSQARGGPYEQYF.

Remarks on this clone: The DNA ends 3 residues before the CDR3 does, and the rest of the CDR3 is filled in from the germline J gene. This chain uses TRBV2 with TRBJ2-3, with 10 bases fitting TRBD2. CDR1 and CDR2 from the germline V gene are SNHLY and FYNNEI. Trimming took 4 bases from V and 6 from J; bases not matched to a gene: 4. The CDR3 is 14 residues long. This CDR3 reads CASSASGGGDTQYF. The sequenced part of the CDR3 DNA is TGTGCCAGCAGTGCGAGCGGGGGGGGCGATACG.

Comments on this clone: With the read ending 3 residues before the CDR3 end, the germline J gene is used to fill in that end. The chain joins TRBV6-2 or TRBV6-3 to TRBJ2-4; 9 positions match TRBD1. CDR1 is MNHEY and CDR2 is SVGEGT in the germline V gene. V gave up 6 bases and J gave up 0 bases; unmatched junction bases: 6. The length of the CDR3 is 16 residues. The part of the CDR3 DNA that was read is TGTGCCAGCAGAACCACAGGGGGCGCAGCCAAAAACATT. This translates into CASRTTGGAAKNI. Given in full, the CDR3 is CASRTTGGAAKNIQYF.

As concerns this clone: The read finishes 3 residues shy of the CDR3 end, and the germline J gene is used to complete it. This chain connects TRBV5-1 to TRBJ1-2; the match to TRBD1 covers 7 bases. J lost 5 bases, V lost 0 bases, and 4 bases had no gene match. In germline, CDR1 is SGHRS, CDR2 YFSETQ. The CDR3 is 14 residues long. The CDR3 protein is CASSLGDRVYGYTF. The sequenced CDR3 bases are TGCGCCAGCAGCTTGGGAGACAGGGTGTATGGC.

A word on this clone: The read falls 3 residues short of the CDR3 end, and the missing part is taken from the germline J gene. The gene calls are TRBV3-1 (or the pseudogene TRBV3-2) and TRBJ1-6; a weak D match, TRBD1 (5 bases). The CDR3 is 16 amino acids. Germline V gene data show CDR1 as LGHDT and CDR2 as YNNKEL (reference sequence). V lost 0 bases and J 9 bases, leaving 15 bases between the germline ends. This chain's CDR3 is CASSQDLGQGGSPLHF. The CDR3 bases that were read are TGTGCCAGCAGCCAAGATCTGGGGCAGGGAGGTTCACCC.

In regard to this clone: The read gets to within 3 residues of the CDR3 end, and the germline J gene fills in the rest. This chain links TRBV2 with TRBJ2-5; possible D gene TRBD2, 7 bases. V was shortened by 7 bases and J by 7 bases, with 19 bases between the two germline ends. Germline V CDR1 and CDR2: SNHLY, FYNNEI. The CDR3 totals 14 residues. This CDR3 reads CASMRAGATGTQYF. CDR3 bases read: TGTGCCAGCATGAGGGCGGGGGCCACAGGGACC. The whole variable domain, filled in from reference TRBV2 and TRBJ2-5, reads EPEVTQTPSHQVTQMGQEVILRCVPISNHLYFYWYRQILGQKVEFLVSFYNNEISEKSEIFDDQFSVERPDGSNFTLKIRSTKLEDSAMYFCASMRAGATGTQYFGPGTRLLVL.

Concerning this clone: At one end, the junction sequence differs from germline, possibly due to a read error. The read ends 3 residues early relative to the CDR3; the germline J gene fills the gap. The sample carries other DNA sequences with the same CDR3. The V and J genes are TRBV6-1 and TRBJ1-3, with TRBD1 matching over 7 bases. The CDR3 sequence is 18 residues long. Germline lookup yields CDR1 MNHNS and CDR2 SASEGT. Partial CDR3 DNA: TGTGCCAGCAGTGAAAGGTCGCAGCCAGGGGGATTTGGAAACACG. Translating gives CASSERSQPGGFGNT. The whole CDR3 sequence is CASSERSQPGGFGNTIYF.